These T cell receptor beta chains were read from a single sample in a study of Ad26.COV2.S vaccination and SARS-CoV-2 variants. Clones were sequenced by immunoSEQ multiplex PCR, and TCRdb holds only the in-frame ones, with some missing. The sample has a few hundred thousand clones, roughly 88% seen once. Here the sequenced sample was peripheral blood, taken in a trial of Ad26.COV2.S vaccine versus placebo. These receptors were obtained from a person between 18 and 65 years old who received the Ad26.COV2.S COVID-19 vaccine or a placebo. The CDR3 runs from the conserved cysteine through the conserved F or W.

CASSSDSRANEKLFF	TRBV5-5	TRBJ1-4
CASSPHVKNTSGQPQHF	TRBV3-1/TRBV3-2	TRBJ1-5
CASSTGTRGNEQFF	TRBV27	TRBJ2-1
CASSSYPRQGVAGELFF	TRBV27	TRBJ2-2
CASSAQPGQPYEQYF	TRBV5-1	TRBJ2-7
CASSLAGGYEQFF	TRBV5-6	TRBJ2-1
CASSFQDSNYGYTF	TRBV6-5	TRBJ1-2
CASSQDQFIGGYTF	TRBV14	TRBJ1-2
CASSSPFEGTTNEKLFF	TRBV7-9	TRBJ1-4
CASSYTGKNTGELFF	TRBV6-6	TRBJ2-2
CASSLAHGDTQYF	TRBV7-2	TRBJ2-3
CSVEGGAIRNEQFF	TRBV29-1	TRBJ2-1
CASSQDLPTATNEKLFF	TRBV4-3	TRBJ1-4
CAISEGYRNTEAFF	TRBV10-3	TRBJ1-1
CASGLGQGGGYTF	TRBV12-5	TRBJ1-2
CATSRAPLAGATDTQYF	TRBV15	TRBJ2-3
CASSSRRTPVATEAFF	TRBV28	TRBJ1-1
CASSQDRPAGTQETQYF	TRBV4-1	TRBJ2-5
CASSEDIRDGYTF	TRBV13	TRBJ1-2
CASSLSGASNQPQHF	TRBV5-1	TRBJ1-5
CASSVAWGGLWDTQYF	TRBV9	TRBJ2-3
CASSYDRSFYNEQFF	TRBV6-5	TRBJ2-1
CASSGDRDSPLHF	TRBV6-4	TRBJ1-6